This T cell receptor beta chain was identified in a study of blood T cell repertoires in COVID-19. Study at large: COVID-19 samples, acute and convalescent, were from the United States, Italy and Spain. Nucleic acid was either cDNA or gDNA, and it came from T cells, B-cell-depleted T cells, or PBMCs.

Germline V lookup: CDR1 SGHRS, CDR2 YFSETQ. Between the trimmed V and J ends, which lost 2 bases and 2 bases, there was a span of 12 bases. The CDR3 covers 15 residues. In this sample, this clone turned up a few times. As processed by the authors: Estimates of nucleated cell counts were drawn from the amplification of reference gene primers. The repertoire was sequenced with immunoSEQ multiplex PCR; TCRdb's copy has only in-frame clones and lacks some. From that table come the V and J calls and clone size; the DNA was used to work out D and trimming. The data hold about 210,000 clones, with 82% observed a single time.

The chain is built from TRBV5-1 and TRBJ2-3; D may be TRBD2 (5 bases). The source is a woman in her forties with acute or convalescent COVID-19. Sequencing used peripheral blood. The CDR3 DNA is TGCGCCAGCAGCTTCGGGGATTCCTACACAGATACGCAGTATTTT. It yields the protein CASSFGDSYTDTQYF.